This paragraph reports one T cell receptor beta chain. Its specificity is unknown. The source of the sample is a study of cytomegalovirus exposure and HLA in healthy donors. Study summary: In an earlier analysis, 90 million to 120 million unique TCR beta sequences were found from some 200 million T cells.

Notes on the study in general: Earlier analysis yielded a pattern in which most TCR beta V segments were productive about 90% or about 30% of the time.

Donors showed nominal health when sampled, although they likely had unrecorded immune exposures. CDR1 is DFQATT and CDR2 is SNEGSKA in the germline V gene (reference sequence). The CDR3 runs to 11 residues. Trimming shortened V by 1 base and J by 4 bases, and 5 bases separated the two germline ends. PCR primers comprised 60 Vbeta and 13 Jbeta primers. Profiling relied on immunoSEQ multiplex PCR, and the TCRdb table lists in-frame clones only, not all of them. Of 180,000 or so clones in the sample, 60% to 80% were seen once. V gene TRBV20-1 combines with J gene TRBJ2-7; D is undetermined. The sample was PBMCs. The TCR originated in a man aged 50 or older in good health and CMV-seropositive. CDR3: CSARVGYEQYV. Written as DNA, the CDR3 is TGCAGTGCTAGAGTCGGGTACGAGCAGTACGTC.